What follows are 23 T cell receptor beta chains derived from one specimen sequenced in a study of cytomegalovirus exposure and HLA in healthy donors. Use of 60 Vbeta and 13 Jbeta primers characterized the PCR. Libraries were prepared by immunoSEQ multiplex PCR; TCRdb keeps only in-frame clonotypes and omits some of them. The sample lists some 120,000 clones, about 69% seen once, with approximately 3.1% in the top ten. The source material was PBMCs. The origin of the receptors is a man in his thirties or forties in good health and CMV-seronegative.

This clone has only one observation. The chain couples TRBV13 to TRBJ1-1; D might be TRBD1 (6 bases). Germline assignment: CDR1 PRHDT and CDR2 FYEKMQ (reference sequence). The V gene lost 5 bases and the J gene lost 3 bases, with 10 bases spanning the gap. CDR3 length: 13 amino acids. The CDR3 bases are TGTGCCAGCAGCCACAGGGACGACACTGAAGCTTTCTTT. Its translation: CASSHRDDTEAFF.

The V and J genes are TRBV7-9 and TRBJ2-3; 8 bases are shared with TRBD2. Germline V gene sequence: CDR1 SEHNR, CDR2 FQNEAQ (reference sequence). The ends lost 0 bases at V and 0 bases at J; junction bases unmatched: 5. The CDR3 spans 17 residues. The CDR3 sequence: CASSLAHGGASTDTQYF. CDR3 sequence (DNA): TGTGCCAGCAGCTTAGCGCACGGGGGGGCTAGCACAGATACGCAGTATTTT.

The V and J genes are TRBV30 and TRBJ2-2, with a possible D match to TRBD1 (5 bases). Germline V gives CDR1 GTSNPN, CDR2 SVGIG (reference sequence). CDR3 length: 17 residues. CDR3 in DNA: TGTGCTTGGGGCCCAGGGTGGGAATTCAAGAACACCGGGGAGCTGTTTTTT. The encoded protein is CAWGPGWEFKNTGELFF.

V and J are TRBV19 and TRBJ1-2; maybe TRBD1 (6 bases). There are 16 residues in the CDR3. From germline, CDR1 is LNHDA and CDR2 SQIVND (reference sequence). The ends were cut back, 4 bases at V and 4 bases at J, with 19 bases in the middle. The CDR3 coding sequence is TGTGCCAGTAGTAACACCGGGACACCGAACCCCTATGGCTACACCTTC. Amino acid sequence: CASSNTGTPNPYGYTF. The whole variable domain, remainder taken from reference TRBV19 and TRBJ1-2, is DGGITQSPKYLFRKEGQNVTLSCEQNLNHDAMYWYRQDPGQGLRLIYYSQIVNDFQKGDIAEGYSVSREKKESFPLTVTSAQKNPTAFYLCASSNTGTPNPYGYTFGSGTRLTVV.

This clone was detected only a few times. The rearrangement joins TRBV6-1 to TRBJ1-1; D gene ambiguous. The CDR3 has 10 residues. V dropped 10 bases and J dropped 6 bases, with 9 bases sitting between them. CDR1 and CDR2 from the germline V gene are MNHNS and SASEGT. CDR3 nucleotide sequence: TGTGCCACCGCGAGGGCTGAAGCTTTCTTT. Amino acid sequence: CATARAEAFF.

V gene TRBV2 combines with J gene TRBJ2-7, with D possibly TRBD2 on 6 matching bases. Germline CDR1 SNHLY, CDR2 FYNNEI. Trimming pared 7 bases from V and 3 bases from J, leaving 22 bases between. The CDR3 consists of 16 residues. CDR3 DNA: TGTGCCAGCATTTACCCAGCGGGTGGGGGGAGCTACGAGCAGTACTTC. Its protein is CASIYPAGGGSYEQYF.

This chain connects TRBV2 to TRBJ1-2; no clear D. The V and J ends lost 5 bases and 6 bases respectively, with 4 bases between them. The CDR3 consists of 10 residues. Germline CDR1 and CDR2: SNHLY and FYNNEI. CDR3 sequence: CASSTDGYTF. CDR3 nucleotide sequence: TGTGCCAGCAGTACGGATGGCTACACCTTC.

The chain joins TRBV28 to TRBJ2-7, with 10 bases matching TRBD1. Germline CDR1 is MDHEN and CDR2 is SYDVKM. The trim removed 2 bases at V and 3 bases at J, leaving 7 bases unmatched. CDR3 length equals 16 residues. The CDR3 nucleotides are TGTGCCAGCAGTTTAGACAGGGGGCCCGGGATCTACGAGCAGTACTTC. Encoded protein: CASSLDRGPGIYEQYF. The whole variable domain, remainder taken from reference TRBV28 and TRBJ2-7, is DVKVTQSSRYLVKRTGEKVFLECVQDMDHENMFWYRQDPGLGLRLIYFSYDVKMKEKGDIPEGYSVSREKKERFSLILESASTNQTSMYLCASSLDRGPGIYEQYFGPGTRLTVT.

This clone was recorded a few times. The chain uses TRBV5-1 and TRBJ1-4; tentatively, D is TRBD1 (5 bases). This CDR3 is built from 12 residues. Germline V gene data show CDR1 as SGHRS and CDR2 as YFSETQ. The germline V and J ends were trimmed by 4 bases and 10 bases, with 11 bases remaining between them. The CDR3 DNA follows: TGCGCCAGCAGCGGAGACAGATCAAAACTGTTTTTT. It is translated as CASSGDRSKLFF. The full variable domain, with the rest looked up from reference TRBV5-1 and TRBJ1-4, is KAGVTQTPRYLIKTRGQQVTLSCSPISGHRSVSWYQQTPGQGLQFLFEYFSETQRNKGNFPGRFSGRQFSNSRSEMNVSTLELGDSALYLCASSGDRSKLFFGSGTQLSVL.

The chain recombines TRBV29-1 with TRBJ2-7; 7 nucleotides line up with TRBD1. Trimming cost V 2 bases and J 3 bases; bases outside gene matches: 4. Germline CDR1 reads SQVTM; CDR2 reads ANQGSEA. This CDR3 has 13 amino acids. The CDR3 loop reads CSVERRDSYEQYF. The CDR3 DNA is TGCAGCGTTGAACGCCGGGACAGCTACGAGCAGTACTTC.

V and J are TRBV27 and TRBJ2-1; perhaps TRBD1 as D (6 bases). V was cut by 6 bases and J by 11 bases, with 20 bases left in between. Germline assignment: CDR1 MNHEY and CDR2 SMNVEV (reference sequence). The CDR3 covers 14 residues. The CDR3 sequence is CASRNTGTRNQQFF. The CDR3 DNA follows: TGTGCCAGCAGAAACACCGGGACAAGGAATCAGCAGTTCTTC.

This sequence joins TRBV4-3 and TRBJ2-7; D possibly corresponds to TRBD2 (6 bases). The CDR3 loop spans 14 amino acids. V was shortened by 4 bases and J by 6 bases, with 16 bases between the two germline ends. Germline lookup yields CDR1 LGHNA and CDR2 YSLEER. DNA for the CDR3: TGCGCCAGCAGCCGATTGACTAGTTTTGGCGAGCAGTACTTC. Its translation is CASSRLTSFGEQYF.

The chain is built from TRBV5-8 and TRBJ1-2; no definite D call. The CDR3 has 13 amino acids. Germline CDR1 is SGHTS and CDR2 is YDEGEE. V was clipped by 5 bases and J by 6 bases, with 14 bases between them. The CDR3 loop reads CASRRHLSDGYTF. CDR3 coding DNA: TGTGCCAGCAGACGACACCTATCGGATGGCTACACCTTC.

The rearrangement joins TRBV5-1 to TRBJ1-1, with D unclear. The CDR3 has 11 residues. The germline CDR1 and CDR2 sequences are SGHRS and YFSETQ. The CDR3 DNA reads as TGCGTCGTACGGGAGAACACTGAAGCTTTCTTT. Translation gives CVVRENTEAFF.

The J gene is TRBJ1-2, the V gene TRBV28; TRBD1 matches at 7 bases. V dropped 0 bases and J dropped 0; count of bases not matched to a gene: 7. The germline CDR1 and CDR2 sequences are MDHEN and SYDVKM. The CDR3 runs 17 residues. The CDR3 sequence is CASSLWTGKGPNYGYTF. CDR3 nucleotide sequence: TGTGCCAGCAGTTTATGGACAGGGAAGGGTCCTAACTATGGCTACACCTTC.

This sequence joins TRBV28 and TRBJ1-2; 7 bases map to TRBD1. The trim removed 3 bases at V and 4 bases at J, leaving 14 bases unmatched. The germline CDR1 and CDR2 sequences are MDHEN and SYDVKM. The CDR3 consists of 17 residues. CDR3 loop: CASSFSLGTEETYGYTF. CDR3 DNA sequence: TGTGCCAGCAGTTTCTCCCTTGGGACAGAAGAGACCTATGGCTACACCTTC.

The chain couples TRBV7-6 to TRBJ2-1; perhaps TRBD2 as D (6 bases). CDR3 length: 14 residues. V dropped 1 base and J dropped 9 bases, with 13 bases sitting between them. CDR1 SGHVS and CDR2 FNYEAQ come from the germline V gene. CDR3 residues: CASSLETTGVEQFF. The DNA for the CDR3 is TGTGCCAGCAGCTTAGAGACAACGGGAGTTGAGCAGTTCTTC. Drawing the rest from reference TRBV7-6 and TRBJ2-1, the complete variable domain is GAGVSQSPRYKVTKRGQDVALRCDPISGHVSLYWYRQALGQGPEFLTYFNYEAQQDKSGLPNDRFSAERPEGSISTLTIQRTEQRDSAMYRCASSLETTGVEQFFGPGTRLTVL.

This clone occurred once. The CDR3 region is CAIARSVDNEQFF. The CDR3 coding sequence is TGTGCCATCGCTCGCAGCGTAGACAATGAGCAGTTCTTC. The chain employs TRBV10-3 and TRBJ2-1, with unresolved D. The germline CDR1 and CDR2 sequences are ENHRY and SYGVKD. Trimming stripped 8 bases from V and 5 bases from J, with 13 bases between. The CDR3 is 13 amino acids.

CDR3 bases: TGTGCCAGCAGTTACCCTCGACAGGAAACCTACAATGAGCAGTTCTTC. Translation gives CASSYPRQETYNEQFF. The rearrangement links TRBV6-6 to TRBJ2-1, with D tentatively TRBD1 (6 bases). Trimming took 2 bases from V and 2 from J, leaving 13 bases between them. CDR1 and CDR2 (germline): MNHNY, SVGAGI (reference sequence). The CDR3 contains 16 residues.

The chain recombines TRBV10-1 with TRBJ2-5; TRBD2 matches at 9 bases. The CDR3 loop spans 18 amino acids. The germline CDR1 and CDR2 sequences are WNHNN and SYGVQD (reference sequence). The J segment lost 2 bases and the V segment lost 7 bases, leaving 17 bases of the junction unmatched. The CDR3 DNA reads TGCGCCAGCAACGTCCCAGTCAAGGTAGCGGGAGTTCAAGAGACCCAGTACTTC. Protein product: CASNVPVKVAGVQETQYF.

V usage is TRBV18 and J usage is TRBJ1-4; D is uncertain. The CDR3 has 12 amino acids. V was pared by 2 bases and J by 14 bases, with 12 bases between. Looked up from germline, CDR1 is KGHSH and CDR2 is LQKENI. CDR3 sequence (DNA): TGTGCCAGCTCACCATCAACCGGGATTCTGTTTTTT. Protein sequence: CASSPSTGILFF. Full variable domain (remainder filled in from reference TRBV18 and TRBJ1-4): NAGVMQNPRHLVRRRGQEARLRCSPMKGHSHVYWYRQLPEEGLKFMVYLQKENIIDESGMPKERFSAEFPKEGPSILRIQQVVRGDSAAYFCASSPSTGILFFGSGTQLSVL.

V gene TRBV10-2 combines with J gene TRBJ2-5; 7 bases align to TRBD2. The trim removed 4 bases at V and 3 bases at J, leaving 11 bases unmatched. The CDR3 covers 16 residues. The germline CDR1 and CDR2 sequences are WSHSY and SAAADI. The CDR3 DNA is TGCGCCAGCAGTGCTCCTAACCGGGGGAGGGAAGAGACCCAGTACTTC. As protein: CASSAPNRGREETQYF.

The V call is TRBV27, the J call TRBJ2-5, with a weak D call TRBD2 (6 bases). The V gene lost 3 bases and the J gene lost 0 bases, with 8 bases spanning the gap. This CDR3 region has 14 residues. Germline V gene data show CDR1 as MNHEY and CDR2 as SMNVEV (reference sequence). The CDR3 spells CASSFGGYQETQYF. For the CDR3, the DNA is TGTGCCAGCAGTTTTGGAGGGTACCAAGAGACCCAGTACTTC.